The 11 T cell receptor beta chains given below trace back to one sample, sequenced in a study of beta chain features in type 1 diabetes. cDNA synthesis used the whole RNA isolate, giving expressed TCRB sequences. The table came from immunoSEQ multiplex PCR; TCRdb's copy has only in-frame clones and leaves some out. Of around 280,000 clones listed, 7% to 9% are singletons. Sequencing input: central memory CD4+ T cells from blood. Receptors originate from a woman aged 18-29 years in good health.

This clone was detected only a few times. V gene TRBV12-5 combines with J gene TRBJ2-1; D perhaps matches TRBD1 (6 bases). The germline V and J ends were trimmed by 6 bases and 6 bases, with 18 bases remaining between them. The CDR3 totals 15 residues. In germline, CDR1 is LGHNT, CDR2 FRNRAP. CDR3 sequence (DNA): TGTGCTAGTGGCCCCCCAGGGGCGCAGGGCAATGAGCAGTTCTTC. Amino acid sequence: CASGPPGAQGNEQFF.

This clone was detected a few times. The rearrangement links TRBV30 to TRBJ2-2; 7 bases agree with TRBD2. CDR3 length: 12 residues. CDR1 GTSNPN and CDR2 SVGIG come from the germline V gene (reference sequence). The junction had 2 bases not matched to a gene; V was cut back by 5 bases and J by 5 bases. The CDR3 loop reads CAWGRGTGELFF. For the CDR3, the DNA is TGTGCCTGGGGGAGGGGAACCGGGGAGCTGTTTTTT.

The V and J genes are TRBV30 and TRBJ1-1, with D perhaps matching TRBD1 (6 bases). V was trimmed by 5 bases and J by 0 bases, leaving 10 bases between them. This CDR3 has 13 residues. Germline CDR1 GTSNPN, CDR2 SVGIG (reference sequence). The CDR3 DNA is TGTGCCTGGGGTGGACAGTTGAACACTGAAGCTTTCTTT. Protein sequence: CAWGGQLNTEAFF.

This clone came up a few times. The gene calls are TRBV5-1 and TRBJ2-3, with no clear D. Per germline, CDR1 SGHRS and CDR2 YFSETQ. The CDR3 covers 12 residues. V lost 4 bases to trimming and J lost 6 bases, with 9 bases between them. CDR3 nucleotides: TGCGCCAGCAGCCCTGACCTGGATACGCAGTATTTT. This encodes CASSPDLDTQYF.

The CDR3 reads CASSSRLAGGKETQYF. The CDR3 nucleotides are TGTGCCAGCAGCTCTCGACTAGCGGGGGGGAAAGAGACCCAGTACTTC. The chain employs TRBV7-2 and TRBJ2-5; 14 bases line up with TRBD2. The V gene end was trimmed by 4 bases and the J gene end by 3 bases; junction bases not matched to a gene: 4. This CDR3 has 16 residues. Germline CDR1 is SGHTA and CDR2 is FQGNSA.

The rearrangement joins TRBV7-9 to TRBJ1-5, with D possibly matching TRBD1 (5 bases). This CDR3 spans 15 amino acids. The germline gives CDR1 SEHNR, CDR2 FQNEAQ (reference sequence). With 3 bases removed from V and 6 bases from J, the gap between germline ends came to 15 bases. This CDR3 reads CASSLEGTGGQPQHF. For the CDR3, the DNA is TGTGCCAGCAGCTTGGAGGGAACCGGGGGTCAGCCCCAGCATTTT. Together with reference TRBV7-9 and TRBJ1-5, the CDR3 gives the full variable domain: DTGVSQNPRHKITKRGQNVTFRCDPISEHNRLYWYRQTLGQGPEFLTYFQNEAQLEKSRLLSDRFSAERPKGSFSTLEIQRTEQGDSAMYLCASSLEGTGGQPQHFGDGTRLSIL.

The chain links TRBV14 to TRBJ1-6, with D hard to call. The CDR3 runs 15 residues. The germline V gene encodes CDR1 SGHDN and CDR2 FVKESK. V was clipped by 0 bases and J by 7 bases, with 10 bases between them. CDR3 amino acids: CASSQDRQRNSPLHF. The CDR3 nucleotides read TGTGCCAGCAGCCAAGACCGGCAGAGGAATTCACCCCTCCACTTT. Full variable domain (outside the CDR3, taken from reference TRBV14 and TRBJ1-6): EAGVTQFPSHSVIEKGQTVTLRCDPISGHDNLYWYRRVMGKEIKFLLHFVKESKQDESGMPNNRFLAERTGGTYSTLKVQPAELEDSGVYFCASSQDRQRNSPLHFGNGTRLTVT.

The sample holds a few counts of this clone. The rearrangement uses TRBV29-1 and TRBJ1-4; D gene unclear. Germline CDR1 and CDR2: SQVTM and ANQGSEA. V lost 4 bases, J lost 4 bases, and 10 bases lay in between. The CDR3 spans 13 residues. In DNA form, the CDR3 reads TGCAGCGTTGGGGGAACCGTTAATGAAAAACTGTTTTTT. It yields the protein CSVGGTVNEKLFF. Using reference TRBV29-1 and TRBJ1-4 for the parts outside the CDR3, the full variable domain is SAVISQKPSRDICQRGTSLTIQCQVDSQVTMMFWYRQQPGQSLTLIATANQGSEATYESGFVIDKFPISRPNLTFSTLTVSNMSPEDSSIYLCSVGGTVNEKLFFGSGTQLSVL.

This clone was found a few times. DNA of the CDR3: TGTGCCAGCTCACCGTTGGGGCTGGGACAGGGGGCGACTCAGCCCCAGCATTTT. Protein: CASSPLGLGQGATQPQHF. The gene calls are TRBV18 and TRBJ1-5; 12 bases match TRBD1. CDR3 length equals 18 residues. The germline V gene has CDR1 KGHSH and CDR2 LQKENI. V was pared by 3 bases and J by 6 bases, with 12 bases of the junction left unmatched.

There are many counts of this clone. The chain recombines TRBV7-8 with TRBJ2-1; 8 nucleotides align to TRBD2. The CDR3 totals 16 residues. CDR1 is SGHVS and CDR2 is FQNEAQ in the germline V gene. The V and J ends lost 5 bases and 4 bases, in that order; junction bases with no gene match: 10. The chain's CDR3 is CASSLTGTRVYNEQFF. The CDR3, as DNA: TGTGCCAGCAGCCTAACAGGGACTAGGGTGTACAATGAGCAGTTCTTC.

This chain links TRBV7-9 with TRBJ1-1; D gene uncertain. Germline V gene data show CDR1 as SEHNR and CDR2 as FQNEAQ (reference sequence). The length of the CDR3 is 13 residues. The germline V and J ends were trimmed by 1 base and 7 bases, with 10 bases remaining between them. The CDR3 reads CASSLEPRFEAFF. The DNA for the CDR3 is TGTGCCAGCAGCTTAGAACCGAGGTTTGAAGCTTTCTTT.